The clone carrying this T cell receptor beta chain was found a few times. Its target is not known. This entry comes from a study of T-cell reconstitution after alpha-beta-depleted transplantation in children. Unique molecular identifiers were used in preparing the TCRbeta library. TCRdb used MiXCR to reprocess the PCR reads, holding one entry per CDR3 protein. The sample yields 700,000 to 850,000 distinct CDR3 sequences, 15% to 20% seen once. The germline CDR1 and CDR2 sequences are SQVTM and ANQGSEA. Trimming removed 0 bases from V and 5 bases from J, with 26 bases in between. The CDR3 is made up of 18 amino acids. Study outcomes and limitations: Hyperexpanded clones declined; after one year, newly produced T cells mostly supplied diversity.

The receptor's source is a male patient aged 10-17 years who had a stem cell transplant for acute lymphoblastic leukemia, so the T cells may come from the graft donor. The sequencing used PBMCs, mostly from graft donor cells, collected 360 days after TCRalphabeta/CD19-depleted stem cell transplant. The chain uses TRBV29-1 and TRBJ2-7; the D is unclear. In DNA form, the CDR3 reads TGCAGCGTTGAAGATTTCCCGTGTATGCTTCGGATCGCCCACGAGCAGTACTTC. As protein: CSVEDFPCMLRIAHEQYF.